This TCR beta chain was obtained from a study of human T cells and chemical hapten exposure. Across the whole study: DPC (0.01%) was patch tested on the upper back and read at 6 days. Study results and caveats: TCRs exceeding a frequency of 1 in 1000 stayed unchanged under DPC sensitization.

Time point of the sample: patch test 1, 2 weeks after DPC sensitization. Treatment here: therapeutic diphenylcyclopropenone sensitization with weekly scalp DPC. TCRdb used MiXCR to reprocess the RACE reads, holding one entry per CDR3 protein. The sample lists about 120,000 distinct CDR3 sequences, roughly 13% occurring once. Losses at the gene ends were 0 bases for V and 6 bases for J; bases not matched to a gene: 4. This CDR3 is built from 15 residues. Germline V gene lookup returns CDR1 SGHAT and CDR2 FQNNGV. The sample holds a few counts of this clonotype. What it binds is unknown. This chain joins TRBV11-2 and TRBJ2-4; 8 bases match TRBD2. The source material was whole blood, sampled in connection with sensitization to the hapten diphenylcyclopropenone (DPC). This sequence was found in a man aged 18 to 35 with alopecia areata. Some clones in this sample may be carry-over from other donors' samples. This chain's CDR3 is CASSLDPTSGNIQYF. CDR3 nucleotides: TGTGCCAGCAGCTTAGATCCAACTAGCGGAAACATTCAGTACTTC.